This T cell receptor (beta chain) was sequenced for a study of T cell responses to AZD1222 COVID-19 vaccine. Study conclusions and caveats: Donors skewed white British and female; clonal diversity was possibly underestimated.

This CDR3 comprises 13 residues. Per germline, CDR1 MDHEN and CDR2 SYDVKM. Trimming at V came to 2 bases and at J to 7 bases, leaving 4 bases not matched to a gene. For this clone: Its antigen is not identified.

Clones were sequenced by immunoSEQ multiplex PCR, and TCRdb holds only the in-frame ones, with some missing. The profile shows 100,000 to 150,000 clones, 90% of them singletons. The rearrangement uses TRBV28 and TRBJ1-2, with TRBD1 identical over 7 bases. The receptor was derived from an adult in good health. The sample in question was peripheral blood, obtained on day 0 of AZD1222 vaccination. The CDR3 DNA follows: TGTGCCAGCAGTTTAGAGGGGGCGCGTGGCTACACCTTC. Translated, it gives CASSLEGARGYTF.